This T cell receptor beta chain comes out of a study of cytomegalovirus exposure and HLA in healthy donors (dated by TCRdb to about 2017). Regarding the complete study: An earlier analysis of roughly 630 of the donors reported 250 to 350 Gb of sequence data and 117 million unique TCR beta sequences from roughly 180 million T cells. In addition to the first cohort of approximately 670 subjects, a separate validation cohort of approximately 130 different subjects was used. A later analysis re-analyzed previously published TCR beta repertoires from hundreds of donors and added high-resolution HLA genotyping to study TCR occurrence patterns. The study was designed to test whether signatures of past pathogen exposure could be identified by cataloging public T cell receptors. All discovery cohort repertoires had been generated using a single sequencing platform. HLA typing included class I and class II loci at four-digit resolution. An earlier analysis of 500 to 750 of the donors applied high-throughput TCR beta sequencing to assess whether each TCR beta V gene segment acted as functional or pseudogenic. A few DR-DQ haplotypes were handled as single units for association and clustering because linkage in the cohort was strong. Using immunosequencing, the study profiled T cell repertoires from around 670 subjects and related those repertoires to cytomegalovirus serostatus. High-throughput TCR immunosequencing, statistical association of individual TCRs with disease status, and machine learning were combined to predict cytomegalovirus infection status. Of the 300 to 450 genotyped donors, over 70% fell in the genetic ancestry cluster associated with self-reported Caucasian donors. Rather than drawing on any new phenotypic data, the later analysis identified candidate immune exposures from TCR beta sequences and the way those sequences occurred across donors. The number of typed donors differed by locus: roughly 620-630 for A, B, C, DRB1 and DQB1; 500 to 550 for DQA1; 606 for DPA1; and about 450 for DPB1. Among about 400 genotyped donors of the cohort, an average of approximately 220,000 unique TCR beta nucleotide sequences was sequenced per donor, of which about 19% were non-productive. An early release covering 550 to 650 HLA-typed donors comprised approximately 300 gigabases of sequencing data and around 86 million unique TCR sequences. In a later genetic analysis, genome-wide SNP genotypes for about 55% of the 666 donors were used, and that subset was treated as a discovery cohort. Donor age, sex, ethnicity and CMV serostatus were compiled alongside the repertoire data.

As regards this clone: It lacks a known antigen. One base away there is no much larger clone; base qualities are not given.

The method behind the library was the immunoSEQ multiplex PCR assay. The multiplex PCR relied on a mix of 60 forward primers for TCR Vbeta segments and 13 reverse primers for TCR Jbeta segments. The CDR3 region of rearranged TCR beta genes was amplified from genomic DNA by a multiplex PCR assay. The amplified TCR beta libraries were sequenced on the Illumina HiSeq System as 87-base-pair reads. Per the source publication's procedure: In a later analysis, about 80 million unique TCR beta chains were counted across the 500 to 850 repertoires, and approximately 11 million of these chains were shared by at least two donors. To remove PCR and sequencing errors, raw reads were error-corrected and collapsed into unique sequences using a nearest-neighbor algorithm that merged closely related sequences. Alignment of CDR3 sequences to IMGT reference sequences was used to assign V, D and J gene segments. For a sequence to be retained, a match of at least six nucleotides to both a V gene segment and a J gene segment was required. Rearrangements were called productive when the CDR3 lacked stop codons and stayed in frame with V and J; all others were non-productive. Following IMGT convention, CDR3 was defined as the stretch from the second conserved V-encoded cysteine up to the conserved J-encoded phenylalanine. The earlier analysis of about 610 of the donors excluded sequences that lacked an unambiguous match to a single V gene segment. In an earlier analysis of approximately 590 of the donors, a V segment was called functional when productive rearrangements were above 56.7%, and segregating when the standard deviation between donors exceeded 5%. A statistical classification framework was developed to diagnose cytomegalovirus status using the catalog of TCR beta chain sequences. In a later analysis, V and J genes were assigned by comparing TCR nucleotide sequences against IMGT/GENE-DB human TR gene sequences. Using the TCRdist pipeline, a later analysis assigned CDR3 sequences along with most-parsimonious VDJ recombination scenarios. In a later analysis, each TCR beta chain was defined by its CDR3 amino acid sequence together with its V-gene family, and reads lacking a unique V-gene family were excluded. A later analysis removed 500 to 650 highly shared, low-generation-probability nucleotide sequences to deal with suspected cross-contamination and a sequencing artifact. For each public chain, a later analysis derived a clonal expansion index from normalized ranks of inferred template counts within each repertoire. Generation probabilities in a later analysis came from a VDJ recombination model fitted to out-of-frame rearrangements, and those results were checked against IGoR. Hypergeometric tests were used in a later analysis to score TCR-TCR, TCR-HLA and TCR-CMV co-occurrence, with a repertoire-size bias correction applied to the TCR pairs. To estimate false discovery rates, a later analysis permuted the HLA or CMV assignments 20 times. In a later analysis, co-occurring TCRs were grouped using DBSCAN, and TCRdist sequence similarity was added for clustering within HLA-allele-positive subsets. For co-occurrence clustering, repertoires with fewer than 30,000 or more than 120,000 public chains were excluded, along with 4 to 6 repertoires with anomalous nucleotide sharing. In its TCRdb copy, this immuneACCESS table keeps in-frame sequences only and misses some clones. Where compared with another copy, unresolved V genes explain less than half of these, and the others have no known cause. V and J calls and clone size follow that table, whereas D and trimming were derived from the DNA. The table for this sample lists 150,000 to 200,000 clones; roughly 83% of them were counted only once. Around 0.24% of the sample is held by the ten biggest clonotypes.

What the work shows at the level of the full study, not this receptor alone: According to a later analysis, most CMV-associated TCR beta chains appeared to be HLA-restricted, and the HLA associations seemed to be driven largely by CMV exposure. A further reported finding was that TCR beta sequences accurately predicted the HLA-A and HLA-B alleles for most subjects in the first cohort. In a later genetic analysis, fewer N-insertions in productive TCRs were reported among donors in an Asian-associated ancestry cluster than the roughly 670-donor mean. In vitro tests confirmed that a few of the cytomegalovirus-associated TCR beta chains recognize cytomegalovirus antigens. Some 16 rarely observed V segments, including chromosome 9 orphons, were excluded from the earlier analysis of approximately 500 of the donors because counts were too low. Across donors, most TCR sequences were observed very rarely, whereas some public TCRs were present in many individuals. Roughly uniform sequencing depth across donors was assumed in presence/absence analyses, although this assumption may not hold. Broadly in line with IMGT annotations, most TCR beta V segments showed up in productive rearrangements about 90% or about 30% of the time in an earlier analysis of some 590 of the donors. A cluster of highly shared sequence variants was judged likely to be a technical artifact of the sequencing pipeline. In a later analysis, TCR association rates were found to vary across HLA loci, with the most associated TCRs seen for DRB1 alleles and the fewest for HLA-C alleles. Linkage disequilibrium might explain the correlated functional status among segregating V segments, but an unknown experimental factor could not be ruled out. Assigning TCR associations to individual alleles was difficult when HLA alleles, especially DR and DQ, strongly co-occurred. Only TCR beta chains were sequenced in this cohort, and the absence of alpha or paired-chain data limited detectable features. Several of the top co-occurrence clusters appeared to be linked to parvovirus B19, influenza, CMV and Epstein-Barr virus, according to a later analysis. The classifier was reported to diagnose cytomegalovirus status with high specificity and sensitivity in both the original cohort and the validation cohort. The authors suggested that the approach could potentially be generalized to other disease states and immunological phenotypes. V-gene and J-gene trimming of TCR beta chains was associated with a missense DCLRE1C variant in a later genetic analysis, and the association was replicated in an independent cohort. At a false discovery rate of 0.05, a later analysis linked under 20,000 TCR beta sequences to specific HLA alleles. HLA typing was unavailable for some donors at each locus, so association tests used only the typed subset. The study listed 164 TCR beta chains as associated with cytomegalovirus. Compared with equally common non-associated chains, HLA-associated TCR beta chains in a later analysis were more clonally expanded and had lower generation probabilities. CMV serostatus was the only immune exposure information available for the cohort.

The cohort comprised 710 or so healthy bone marrow donors. At the time of sampling, all cohort members were nominally healthy, though unrecorded immune exposures were likely present. The donor tested CMV seronegative and was one of the 352 seronegative cohort members. A peripheral blood sample was collected from each donor, and TCR beta sequencing was performed on peripheral blood mononuclear cells. Genomic DNA was extracted from the blood cell samples with the Qiagen DNeasy Blood Extraction Kit. The origin of this receptor is a boy between 5 and 17 years old in good health and CMV-seronegative. The sequencing sample was made of PBMCs.

CDR3 protein: CASSLSGRGTGELFF. The DNA sequence is as follows: TGTGCCAGCAGTTTAAGCGGGAGGGGCACCGGGGAGCTGTTTTTT. The V and J genes are TRBV28 and TRBJ2-2; 10 bases in between match TRBD2. According to the germline V gene, CDR1 reads MDHEN and CDR2 reads SYDVKM. The CDR3 covers 15 residues, taking in both the cysteine and the phenylalanine. The entry retains the CDR3 DNA only, 45 bases that are in frame from base 1. V is trimmed back by 2 bases and J by 4 bases, and the junction contains 1 base that no gene match accounts for.